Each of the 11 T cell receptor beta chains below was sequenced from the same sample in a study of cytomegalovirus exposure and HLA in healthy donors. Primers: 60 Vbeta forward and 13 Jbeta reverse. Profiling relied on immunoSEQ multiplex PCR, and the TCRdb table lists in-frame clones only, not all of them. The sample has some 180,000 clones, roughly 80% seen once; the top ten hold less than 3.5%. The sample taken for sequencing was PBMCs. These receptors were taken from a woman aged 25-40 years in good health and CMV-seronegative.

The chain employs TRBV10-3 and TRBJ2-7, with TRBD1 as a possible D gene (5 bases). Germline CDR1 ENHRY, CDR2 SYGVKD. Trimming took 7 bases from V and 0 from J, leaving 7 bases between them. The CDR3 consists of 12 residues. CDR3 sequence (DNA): TGTGCCATCAAAGGGGACTCCTACGAGCAGTACTTC. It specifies CAIKGDSYEQYF.

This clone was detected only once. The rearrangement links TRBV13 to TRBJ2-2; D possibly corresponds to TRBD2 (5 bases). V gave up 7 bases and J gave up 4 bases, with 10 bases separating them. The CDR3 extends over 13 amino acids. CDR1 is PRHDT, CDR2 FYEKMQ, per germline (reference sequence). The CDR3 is CASNRGPTGELFF. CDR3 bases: TGTGCCAGCAATAGAGGGCCCACCGGGGAGCTGTTTTTT.

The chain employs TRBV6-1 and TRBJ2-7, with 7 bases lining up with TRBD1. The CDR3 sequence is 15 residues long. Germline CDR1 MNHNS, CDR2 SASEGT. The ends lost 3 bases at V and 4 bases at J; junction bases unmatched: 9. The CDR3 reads CASSDQQGSGYEQYF. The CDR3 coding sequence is TGTGCCAGCAGTGACCAACAGGGGAGCGGATACGAGCAGTACTTC.

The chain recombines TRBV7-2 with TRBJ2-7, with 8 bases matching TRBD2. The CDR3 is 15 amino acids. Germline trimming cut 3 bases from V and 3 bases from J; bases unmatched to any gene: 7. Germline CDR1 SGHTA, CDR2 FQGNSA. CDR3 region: CASSFLAGRNYEQYF. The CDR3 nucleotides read TGTGCCAGCAGCTTCTTAGCGGGGAGGAACTACGAGCAGTACTTC.

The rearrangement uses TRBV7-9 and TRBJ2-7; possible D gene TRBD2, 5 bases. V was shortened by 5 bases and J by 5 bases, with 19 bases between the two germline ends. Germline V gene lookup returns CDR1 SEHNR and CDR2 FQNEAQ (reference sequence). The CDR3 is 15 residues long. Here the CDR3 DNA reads TGTGCCAGCAGCCCGCACGGACGGCGGGTCGACGAGCAGTACTTC. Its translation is CASSPHGRRVDEQYF.

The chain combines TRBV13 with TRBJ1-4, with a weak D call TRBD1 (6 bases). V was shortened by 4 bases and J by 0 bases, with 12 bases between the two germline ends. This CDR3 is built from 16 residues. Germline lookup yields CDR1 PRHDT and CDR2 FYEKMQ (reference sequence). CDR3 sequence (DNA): TGTGCCAGCAGCTCCCGACAGGAGTCAACTAATGAAAAACTGTTTTTT. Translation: CASSSRQESTNEKLFF. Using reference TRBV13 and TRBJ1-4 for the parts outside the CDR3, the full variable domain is AAGVIQSPRHLIKEKRETATLKCYPIPRHDTVYWYQQGPGQDPQFLISFYEKMQSDKGSIPDRFSAQQFSDYHSELNMSSLELGDSALYFCASSSRQESTNEKLFFGSGTQLSVL.

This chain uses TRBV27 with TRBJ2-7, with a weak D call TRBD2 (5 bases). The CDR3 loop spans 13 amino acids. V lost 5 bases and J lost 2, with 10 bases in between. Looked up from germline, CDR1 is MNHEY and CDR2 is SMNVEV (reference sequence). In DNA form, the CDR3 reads TGTGCCAGCAGTCGAGGGTTAGCCTACGAGCAGTACTTC. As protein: CASSRGLAYEQYF.

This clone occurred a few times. Here the CDR3 DNA reads TGTGCGATTAAGGCACTAAGTGACTATCTACATATACCCGTCCCGATAGAGCAGTACTTC. It translates to CAIKALSDYLHIPVPIEQYF. The chain carries TRBV7-4 and TRBJ2-7; weak D call: TRBD2 (5 bases). The CDR3 is 20 amino acids. Germline V lookup: CDR1 SGHVT, CDR2 SQSDAQ.

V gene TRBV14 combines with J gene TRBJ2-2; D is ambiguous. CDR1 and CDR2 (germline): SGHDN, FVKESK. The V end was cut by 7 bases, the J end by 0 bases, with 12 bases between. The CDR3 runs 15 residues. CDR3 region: CASNSLQANTGELFF. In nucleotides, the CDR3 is TGTGCCAGCAACAGTCTCCAGGCGAACACCGGGGAGCTGTTTTTT.

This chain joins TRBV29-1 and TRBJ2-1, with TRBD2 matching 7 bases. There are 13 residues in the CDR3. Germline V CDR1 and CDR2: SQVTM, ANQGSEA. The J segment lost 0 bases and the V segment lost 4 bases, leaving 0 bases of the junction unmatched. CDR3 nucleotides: TGCAGCGTTGGGGGGGGCTCCTACAATGAGCAGTTCTTC. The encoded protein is CSVGGGSYNEQFF.

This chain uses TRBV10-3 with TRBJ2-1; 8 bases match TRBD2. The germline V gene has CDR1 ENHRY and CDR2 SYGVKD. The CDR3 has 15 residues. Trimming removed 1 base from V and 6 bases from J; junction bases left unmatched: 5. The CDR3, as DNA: TGTGCCATCAGTGAGTGGCGGGGGGAAATCAATGAGCAGTTCTTC. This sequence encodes CAISEWRGEINEQFF.